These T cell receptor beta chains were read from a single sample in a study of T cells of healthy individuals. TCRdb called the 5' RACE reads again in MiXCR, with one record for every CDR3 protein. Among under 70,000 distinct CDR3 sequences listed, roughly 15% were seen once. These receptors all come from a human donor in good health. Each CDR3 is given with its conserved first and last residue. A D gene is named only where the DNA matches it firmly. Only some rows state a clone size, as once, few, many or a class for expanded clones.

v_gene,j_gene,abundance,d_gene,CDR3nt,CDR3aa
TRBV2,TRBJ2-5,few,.,TGTGCCAGCAGTGAACAGAGGCGGGAGACCCAGTACTTC,CASSEQRRETQYF
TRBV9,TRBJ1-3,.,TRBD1,TGTGCCAGCAGCGTAGACAGGGGCAATGGAAACACCATATATTTT,CASSVDRGNGNTIYF
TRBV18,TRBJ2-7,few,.,TGTGCCAGCTCACCAGGTACAGGCCTCGGGTTTTCCGAGCAGTACTTC,CASSPGTGLGFSEQYF
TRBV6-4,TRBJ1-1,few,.,TGTGCCAGCAGTCAGGCGCCGAACACTGAAGCTTTCTTT,CASSQAPNTEAFF
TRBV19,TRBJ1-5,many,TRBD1,TGTGCCAGTAGTATACCCACAGGGGGCCTTAGCAATCAGCCCCAGCATTTT,CASSIPTGGLSNQPQHF
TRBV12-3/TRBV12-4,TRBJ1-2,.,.,TGTGCCAGCAAGAACCGGGATCTACCCCCATATGGCTACACCTTC,CASKNRDLPPYGYTF
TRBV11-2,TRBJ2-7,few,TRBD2,TGTGCCAGCAGCTTAATAGCACTAGCGGGGGCCCCACCGGGGTTTGAGCAGTACTTC,CASSLIALAGAPPGFEQYF
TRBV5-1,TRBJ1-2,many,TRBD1,TGCGCCAGCAGCTTACAGGGGAACTATGGCTACACCTTC,CASSLQGNYGYTF
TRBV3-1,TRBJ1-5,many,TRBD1,TGTGCCAGCAGCCAAGGACAGGGCGATCAGCCCCAGCATTTT,CASSQGQGDQPQHF
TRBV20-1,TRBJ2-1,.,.,TGCAGTGCTAGAACTATTACCGGACGTAGCTCCTACAATGAGCAGTTCTTC,CSARTITGRSSYNEQFF
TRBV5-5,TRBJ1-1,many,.,TGTGCCAGCAGTTCTTCCATGAACACTGAAGCTTTCTTT,CASSSSMNTEAFF
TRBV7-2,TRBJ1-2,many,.,TGTGCCAGCAGCTTAGCGCTGTCCAACTATGGCTACACCTTC,CASSLALSNYGYTF
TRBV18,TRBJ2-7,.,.,TGTGCCAGCTCACAATCCGGCGCCTACGAGCAGTACTTC,CASSQSGAYEQYF
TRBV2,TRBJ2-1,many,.,TGTGCCAGCAGTGGGACCAAGAACAATGAGCAGTTCTTC,CASSGTKNNEQFF
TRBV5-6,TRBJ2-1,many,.,TGTGCCAGCAGCACTGACGCCTACAATGAGCAGTTCTTC,CASSTDAYNEQFF
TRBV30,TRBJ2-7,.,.,TGTGCCTGGGATGCCCTCGACGGAGCCTACGAGCAGTACTTC,CAWDALDGAYEQYF
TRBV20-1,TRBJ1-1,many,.,TGCAGTGCTAGTAAGGGCCAGGTTGAAGCTTTCTTT,CSASKGQVEAFF
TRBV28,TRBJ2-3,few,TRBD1,TGTGCCAGCTCGGTCCAGGGGGCCACAGATACGCAGTATTTT,CASSVQGATDTQYF
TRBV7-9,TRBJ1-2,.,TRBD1,TGTGCCAGCAGCCCTCTGGGACAGATATATGGCTACACCTTC,CASSPLGQIYGYTF
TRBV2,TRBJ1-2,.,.,TGTGCCAGCAGTGAATATACCGGAGGGGGGATAAACTATGGCTACACCTTC,CASSEYTGGGINYGYTF
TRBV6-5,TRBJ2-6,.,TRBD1,TGTGCCAGCAGTTCCCAGGGGGCCGTCTCTGGGGCCAACGTCCTGACTTTC,CASSSQGAVSGANVLTF
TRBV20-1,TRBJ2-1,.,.,TGCAGTGCCCGACCACTAAGAGGGGGTTACAATGAGCAGTTCTTC,CSARPLRGGYNEQFF
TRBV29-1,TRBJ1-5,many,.,TGCAGCGCTGGGGAGAGGGGCAATCAGCCCCAGCATTTT,CSAGERGNQPQHF
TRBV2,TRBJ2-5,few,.,TGTGCCAGCAGTGTGGACTATTCGTACCAAGAGACCCAGTACTTC,CASSVDYSYQETQYF
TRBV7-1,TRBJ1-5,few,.,TGTGCCAGCAGCCCCAGTCAGGGCCAGCAGCCCCAGCATTTT,CASSPSQGQQPQHF
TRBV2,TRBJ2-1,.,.,TGTGCCAGCCGTAGGGGGGGACTTAACTACAATGAGCAGTTCTTC,CASRRGGLNYNEQFF
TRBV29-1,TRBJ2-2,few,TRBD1,TGCAGCGTGGGACAGGCCAGCGACACCGGGGAGCTGTTTTTT,CSVGQASDTGELFF
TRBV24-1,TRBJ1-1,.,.,TGTGCCACCAGTCGGGATGGCGATTACACTGAAGCTTTCTTT,CATSRDGDYTEAFF
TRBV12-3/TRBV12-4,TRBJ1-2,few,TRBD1,TGTGCCAGCAGAGCAGGGGGCGTGTATGGCTACACCTTC,CASRAGGVYGYTF
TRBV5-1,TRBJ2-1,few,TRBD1,TGCGCCAGCAGCCGGGGACAGGATGTCAATGAGCAGTTCTTC,CASSRGQDVNEQFF
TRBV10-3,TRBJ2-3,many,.,TGTGCCATCAGTGACACGGGAGATACGCAGTATTTT,CAISDTGDTQYF
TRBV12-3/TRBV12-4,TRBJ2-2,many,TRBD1,TGTGCCGGACAGGGGAGAGCCACCGGGGAGCTGTTTTTT,CAGQGRATGELFF
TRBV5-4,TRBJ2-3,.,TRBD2,TGTGCCAGCATGACTAGCCCGGGAGTCACAGATACGCAGTATTTT,CASMTSPGVTDTQYF
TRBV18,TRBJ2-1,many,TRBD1,TGTGCCAGCTCACCACTACCGGGACAGGTTGTGAATGAGCAGTTCTTC,CASSPLPGQVVNEQFF
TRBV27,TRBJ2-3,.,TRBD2,TGTGCCAGCAGTCCCCCGGGACTAGCGGGAGGGCCAGAAGATACGCAGTATTTT,CASSPPGLAGGPEDTQYF
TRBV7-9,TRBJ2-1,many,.,TGTGCCATAATGAGGGAGTACAATGAGCAGTTCTTC,CAIMREYNEQFF
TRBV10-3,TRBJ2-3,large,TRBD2,TGTGCCACCAAGGGGACTAACCTCCTCTGGTATTTT,CATKGTNLLWYF
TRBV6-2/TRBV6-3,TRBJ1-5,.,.,TGTGCCAGCTGCCAGGGAGGCAGCAATCAGCCCCAGCATTTT,CASCQGGSNQPQHF
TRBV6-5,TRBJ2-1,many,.,TGTGCCAGCAGCCCACAGGGCCACTCCTACAATGAGCAGTTCTTC,CASSPQGHSYNEQFF
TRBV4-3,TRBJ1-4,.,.,TGCGCCAGCAGCCAAGATTTTAGGGTTGAAAAACTGTTTTTT,CASSQDFRVEKLFF
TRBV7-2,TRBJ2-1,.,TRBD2,TGTGCCAGCAGCCCTCCGGGACTAGCGGGAGGTTACAATGAGCAGTTCTTC,CASSPPGLAGGYNEQFF
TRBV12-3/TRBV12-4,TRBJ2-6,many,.,TGTGCCAGCAGCCCAGGTGGGGTCCTTAAGTACTCTTCTGGGGCCAACGTCCTGACTTTC,CASSPGGVLKYSSGANVLTF
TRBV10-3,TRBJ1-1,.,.,TGTGCCATCAGTGAGTCCCCGACGTCACGGAATGAAGCTTTCTTT,CAISESPTSRNEAFF
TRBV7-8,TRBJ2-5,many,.,TGTGCCAGCCGGATTTACGGGACACGTAGGCGCCAAGAGACCCAGTACTTC,CASRIYGTRRRQETQYF
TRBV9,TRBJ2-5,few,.,TGTGCCAGCAGCGCTGAGGGGACCGCGCAGACCCAGTACTTC,CASSAEGTAQTQYF
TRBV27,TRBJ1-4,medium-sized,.,TGTGCCAGCAGTCCCCGACACAACGAAAAACTGTTTTTT,CASSPRHNEKLFF
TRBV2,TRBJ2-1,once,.,TGTGCCAGTAGATATACCAGAAGTGAGCAGTTCTTC,CASRYTRSEQFF
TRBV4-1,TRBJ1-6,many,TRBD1,TGCGCCAGCAGCCAAGAGGGGACAGGGAGCTCCTATAATTCACCCCTCCACTTT,CASSQEGTGSSYNSPLHF
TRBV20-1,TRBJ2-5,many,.,TGCAGTGCTACCCCCGGGACCGGGTACCAAGAGACCCAGTACTTC,CSATPGTGYQETQYF
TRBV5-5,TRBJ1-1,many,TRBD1,TGTGCCAGCAGCTTGACAGGGGGAAGCACTGAAGCTTTCTTT,CASSLTGGSTEAFF
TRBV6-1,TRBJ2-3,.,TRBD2,TGTGCCAGCAGTGAACGGCGGGGGGGCCCAGATACGCAGTATTTT,CASSERRGGPDTQYF
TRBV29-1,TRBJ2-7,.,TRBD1,TGCAGCGTTGAGGGACAGGGAGCCTACGAGCAGTACTTC,CSVEGQGAYEQYF
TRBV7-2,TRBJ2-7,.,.,TGTGCCAGCAGCGTGGGGAGCTCCTACGAGCAGTACTTC,CASSVGSSYEQYF
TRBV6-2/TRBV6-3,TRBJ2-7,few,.,TGTGCCAGCAGTTACAAGGCAGGGACCTACGAGCAGTACTTC,CASSYKAGTYEQYF
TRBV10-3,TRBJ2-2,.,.,TGTGCCATCAGTGAGTCGATTGTGTGGGGGCAGACCGGGGAGCTGTTTTTT,CAISESIVWGQTGELFF
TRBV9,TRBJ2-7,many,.,TGTGCCAGCAGCGTAGCTCATGGGACAAGTTCCTACGAGCAGTACTTC,CASSVAHGTSSYEQYF
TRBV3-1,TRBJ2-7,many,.,TGTGCCAGCAGCCCTAGACAGGGAGGCTACGAGCAGTACTTC,CASSPRQGGYEQYF
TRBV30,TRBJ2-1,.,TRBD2,TGTGCCTGTGGGACTAGCGGGGGGGGGTCCTACAATGAGCAGTTCTTC,CACGTSGGGSYNEQFF
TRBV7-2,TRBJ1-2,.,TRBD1,TGTGCCAGCAGCGCAAGGACAGGGAACTATGGCTACACCTTC,CASSARTGNYGYTF